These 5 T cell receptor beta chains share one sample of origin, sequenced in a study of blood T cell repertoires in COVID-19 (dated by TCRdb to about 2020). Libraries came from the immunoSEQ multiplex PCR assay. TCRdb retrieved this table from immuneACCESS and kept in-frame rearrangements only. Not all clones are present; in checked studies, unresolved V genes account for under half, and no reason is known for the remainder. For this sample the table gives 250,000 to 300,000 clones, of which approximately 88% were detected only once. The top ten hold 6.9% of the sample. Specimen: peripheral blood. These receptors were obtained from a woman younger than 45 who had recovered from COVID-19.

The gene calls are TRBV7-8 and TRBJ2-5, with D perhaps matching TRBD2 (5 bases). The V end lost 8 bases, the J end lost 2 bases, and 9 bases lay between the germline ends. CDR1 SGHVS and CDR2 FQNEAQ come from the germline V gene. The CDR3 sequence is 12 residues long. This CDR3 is CASSRVQETQYF. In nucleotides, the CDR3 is TGTGCCAGCTCGCGGGTACAAGAGACCCAGTACTTC. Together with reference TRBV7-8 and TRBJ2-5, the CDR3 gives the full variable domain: GAGVSQSPRYKVAKRGQDVALRCDPISGHVSLFWYQQALGQGPEFLTYFQNEAQLDKSGLPSDRFFAERPEGSVSTLKIQRTQQEDSAVYLCASSRVQETQYFGPGTRLLVL.

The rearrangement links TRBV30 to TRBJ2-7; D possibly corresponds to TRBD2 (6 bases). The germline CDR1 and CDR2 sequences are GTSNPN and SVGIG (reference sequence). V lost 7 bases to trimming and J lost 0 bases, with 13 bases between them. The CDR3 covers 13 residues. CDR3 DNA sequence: TGTGCCTTGCGGGGACCGATCTCCTACGAGCAGTACTTC. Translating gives CALRGPISYEQYF.

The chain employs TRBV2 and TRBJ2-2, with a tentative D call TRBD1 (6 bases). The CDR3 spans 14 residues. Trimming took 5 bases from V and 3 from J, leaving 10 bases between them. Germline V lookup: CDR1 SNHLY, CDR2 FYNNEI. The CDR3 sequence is CASSRDTYTGELFF. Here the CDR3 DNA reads TGTGCCAGCAGTCGGGACACCTACACCGGGGAGCTGTTTTTT. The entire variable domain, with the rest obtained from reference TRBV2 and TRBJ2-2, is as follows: EPEVTQTPSHQVTQMGQEVILRCVPISNHLYFYWYRQILGQKVEFLVSFYNNEISEKSEIFDDQFSVERPDGSNFTLKIRSTKLEDSAMYFCASSRDTYTGELFFGEGSRLTVL.

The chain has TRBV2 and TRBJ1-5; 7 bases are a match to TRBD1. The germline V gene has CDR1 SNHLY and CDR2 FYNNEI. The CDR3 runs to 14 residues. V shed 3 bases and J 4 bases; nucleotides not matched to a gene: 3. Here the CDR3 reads CASSDPRGNQPQHF. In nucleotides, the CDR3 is TGTGCCAGCAGTGACCCCAGGGGGAATCAGCCCCAGCATTTT.

The CDR3 here is CASSKGQKETQYF. The CDR3, as DNA: TGTGCCAGCAGCAAAGGACAGAAAGAGACCCAGTACTTC. The rearrangement links TRBV11-1 to TRBJ2-5; maybe TRBD1 (6 bases). Trimming removed 5 bases at V and 3 bases at J, with 10 bases between. Germline CDR1 SGHAT, CDR2 FQDESV (reference sequence). The length of the CDR3 is 13 residues.